These 21 T cell receptor beta chains were sequenced from one sample in a study of Tregs in tolerant kidney transplant recipients. Some clones are missing from TCRdb's copy, which holds only in-frame ones; the method was immunoSEQ multiplex PCR. The repertoire holds hundreds of thousands of clones, with about 80% as singletons. The sample was CD4+ T cells from blood. These receptors were obtained from a human donor in good health.

Written as DNA, the CDR3 is TGTGCCAGCAGCCAGGACAGGGGGCCTGGAAACACCATATATTTT. Protein sequence: CASSQDRGPGNTIYF. The chain combines TRBV5-4 with TRBJ1-3, with 11 bases lining up with TRBD1. V lost 4 bases, J lost 2 bases, and 2 bases stayed unmatched. The CDR3 consists of 15 residues. Germline CDR1 and CDR2: SGHNT and YYREEE (reference sequence).

The V gene is TRBV6-4, the J gene TRBJ2-5; 15 positions agree with TRBD2. Germline assignment: CDR1 MRHNA and CDR2 SNTAGT. CDR3 length equals 20 residues. V trimming: 2 bases; J trimming: 5 bases; junction bases outside the gene matches: 15. The CDR3 loop is CASSDPTGLAGGGPEETQYF. The CDR3, as DNA: TGTGCCAGCAGTGACCCGACCGGACTAGCGGGAGGGGGACCCGAGGAGACCCAGTACTTC.

The CDR3 nucleotides are TGTGCCAGCAGCTCGTTAGCGGGAGGTACCTACGAGCAGTACTTC. As protein: CASSSLAGGTYEQYF. The chain employs TRBV5-6 and TRBJ2-5; 10 bases map to TRBD2. Matching the DNA end better, TRBJ2-7 makes the J call doubtful. CDR3 size: 15 residues. Germline CDR1 reads SGHDT; CDR2 reads YYEEEE.

This chain uses TRBV19 with TRBJ1-1, with TRBD1 as a possible D gene (5 bases). This CDR3 spans 13 amino acids. Trimming removed 4 bases at V and 1 base at J, with 7 bases between. Germline CDR1 LNHDA, CDR2 SQIVND (reference sequence). The CDR3 region is CASSRQGNTEAFF. The CDR3 region has the DNA TGTGCCAGTAGTAGGCAGGGGAACACTGAAGCTTTCTTT.

The J gene is TRBJ1-2, the V gene TRBV25-1; 8 bases align to TRBD1. The germline CDR1 and CDR2 sequences are MGHDK and SYGVNS. V was pared by 6 bases and J by 3 bases, with 3 bases of the junction left unmatched. This CDR3 is built from 13 residues. The CDR3 sequence: CASRLTGDYGYTF. The DNA of the CDR3 is TGTGCCAGCAGACTGACAGGGGACTATGGCTACACCTTC.

The chain has TRBV7-2 and TRBJ2-2, with a tentative D call TRBD2 (6 bases). The CDR3 loop spans 17 amino acids. The ends were cut back, 4 bases at V and 7 bases at J, with 22 bases in the middle. Germline CDR1 and CDR2: SGHTA and FQGNSA. Here the CDR3 DNA reads TGTGCCAGCAGCTGGGCCGGGACTCCCAACCTTGGCGGGGAGCTGTTTTTT. The encoded protein is CASSWAGTPNLGGELFF.

The CDR3 region is CASCRDRGDEQYF. CDR3 nucleotides: TGTGCCAGCTGCCGGGACAGGGGCGACGAGCAGTACTTC. The chain has TRBV5-4 and TRBJ2-7, with 10 bases aligning to TRBD1. CDR3 size: 13 residues. Trimming took 7 bases from V and 5 from J; bases not matched to a gene: 6. Looked up from germline, CDR1 is SGHNT and CDR2 is YYREEE (reference sequence).

The chain joins TRBV18 to TRBJ2-2; D is ambiguous. From germline, CDR1 is KGHSH and CDR2 LQKENI. The CDR3 consists of 15 residues. Trimming shortened V by 2 bases and J by 3 bases, and 10 bases separated the two germline ends. The CDR3 region has the DNA TGTGCCAGCTCACCAGTAGGGCTTCACACCGGGGAGCTGTTTTTT. The encoded protein is CASSPVGLHTGELFF.

The V call is TRBV11-2, the J call TRBJ2-3; 7 positions agree with TRBD2. CDR1 SGHAT and CDR2 FQNNGV come from the germline V gene. V lost 5 bases and J lost 2; bases outside the gene matches: 7. The CDR3 length is 15 residues. The CDR3 spells CASSQRGENTDTQYF. The CDR3 DNA is TGTGCCAGCAGCCAACGGGGGGAAAACACAGATACGCAGTATTTT.

V is TRBV19 and J is TRBJ2-2, with 8 bases lining up with TRBD1. This CDR3 is 13 amino acids long. V was pared by 10 bases and J by 3 bases, with 4 bases of the junction left unmatched. Per the germline V gene, CDR1 is LNHDA and CDR2 is SQIVND (reference sequence). This CDR3 is CATYRGYTGELFF. CDR3 coding DNA: TGTGCCACCTACAGGGGGTACACCGGGGAGCTGTTTTTT.

V is TRBV5-5 and J is TRBJ1-3, with TRBD1 matching 8 bases. The germline CDR1 and CDR2 sequences are SGHKS and YYEKEE (reference sequence). The V gene end was trimmed by 4 bases and the J gene end by 2 bases; junction bases not matched to a gene: 8. The CDR3 is made up of 16 amino acids. CDR3 sequence (DNA): TGTGCCAGCAGCGATATCAGGGGGCGCACTGGAAACACCATATATTTT. Its protein product is CASSDIRGRTGNTIYF.

The J gene is TRBJ1-2, the V gene TRBV5-8; no definite D call. CDR1 and CDR2 from the germline V gene are SGHTS and YDEGEE. This CDR3 is 14 amino acids long. Trimming shortened V by 2 bases and J by 7 bases, and 15 bases separated the two germline ends. The CDR3 nucleotides are TGTGCCAGCAGCTTATTATTGGGGTCTCGTGGCTACACCTTC. It codes for CASSLLLGSRGYTF.

The chain joins TRBV5-1 to TRBJ2-3; a weak D match, TRBD2 (6 bases). This CDR3 contains 19 residues. The V end lost 4 bases, the J end lost 2 bases, and 26 bases lay between the germline ends. The germline CDR1 and CDR2 sequences are SGHRS and YFSETQ. The CDR3 DNA follows: TGCGCCAGCAGCGGGCGGGGTAGCGATAGAGAGACACACACAGATACGCAGTATTTT. It yields the protein CASSGRGSDRETHTDTQYF.

This chain connects TRBV19 to TRBJ2-5, with D possibly TRBD2 on 6 matching bases. There are 16 residues in the CDR3. Germline CDR1 is LNHDA and CDR2 is SQIVND (reference sequence). V was shortened by 5 bases and J by 2 bases, with 18 bases between the two germline ends. CDR3 nucleotide sequence: TGTGCCAGTAGTCCACGGGGTAGCGGAACACAAGAGACCCAGTACTTC. Amino acid sequence: CASSPRGSGTQETQYF.

The chain links TRBV18 to TRBJ1-2; 8 bases map to TRBD1. The CDR3 has 11 residues. The germline V gene encodes CDR1 KGHSH and CDR2 LQKENI. The junction had 4 bases not matched to a gene; V was cut back by 3 bases and J by 13 bases. The CDR3 coding sequence is TGTGCCAGCTCACCGGGACAGGATATCACCTTC. Translating it yields CASSPGQDITF.

This rearrangement joins TRBV30 to TRBJ2-1, with 10 positions matching TRBD2. Germline loops: CDR1 GTSNPN, CDR2 SVGIG (reference sequence). With V trimmed by 5 bases and J by 8 bases, 12 bases remained unmatched. This CDR3 has 15 residues. CDR3 residues: CAWDGGAGGSDEQFF. In DNA, the CDR3 is TGTGCCTGGGACGGGGGAGCGGGAGGGTCTGATGAGCAGTTCTTC.

There are a few counts of this clone. This chain links TRBV6-6 with TRBJ2-5; D is unclear. Trimming removed 9 bases at V and 3 bases at J, with 14 bases between. The CDR3 is made up of 13 amino acids. CDR1 is MNHNY, CDR2 SVGAGI, per germline (reference sequence). The CDR3 region is CASGRDSKETQYF. The CDR3 DNA is TGTGCCAGTGGTCGTGACTCCAAAGAGACCCAGTACTTC.

The chain couples TRBV15 to TRBJ2-4; the D call may be TRBD1 or TRBD2 (6 bases each). This CDR3 spans 17 amino acids. The germline V gene has CDR1 LNHNV and CDR2 YYDKDF (reference sequence). Trimming cost V 0 bases and J 7 bases, with 19 bases left between them. The DNA for the CDR3 is TGTGCCACCAGCAGAGATAGCGGAGCAGGGGCACGGAACATTCAGTACTTC. It yields the protein CATSRDSGAGARNIQYF. The whole variable domain, remainder taken from reference TRBV15 and TRBJ2-4, is DAMVIQNPRYQVTQFGKPVTLSCSQTLNHNVMYWYQQKSSQAPKLLFHYYDKDFNNEADTPDNFQSRRPNTSFCFLDIRSPGLGDTAMYLCATSRDSGAGARNIQYFGAGTRLSVL.

V and J are TRBV7-7 and TRBJ2-3, with D possibly TRBD2 on 6 matching bases. CDR3 length: 16 amino acids. Germline CDR1 and CDR2: SSHAT and FNYEAQ (reference sequence). V was trimmed by 1 base and J by 0 bases, leaving 11 bases between them. The CDR3 coding sequence is TGTGCCAGCAGCTTAGGGGGACTTACTAGCACAGATACGCAGTATTTT. This encodes CASSLGGLTSTDTQYF.

J is TRBJ1-1 and V is TRBV19; D possibly corresponds to TRBD1 (5 bases). Trimming stripped 4 bases from V and 0 bases from J, with 9 bases between. The CDR3 has 14 amino acids. From germline, CDR1 is LNHDA and CDR2 SQIVND (reference sequence). In nucleotides, the CDR3 is TGTGCCAGTAGTACCCAGGACATGAACACTGAAGCTTTCTTT. It encodes CASSTQDMNTEAFF.

This clone came up a few times. This rearrangement joins TRBV9 to TRBJ1-2, with D uncertain. CDR1 and CDR2 from the germline V gene are SGDLS and YYNGEE. V was shortened by 1 base and J by 8 bases, with 15 bases between the two germline ends. The CDR3 has 14 amino acids. The CDR3 DNA reads TGTGCCAGCAGCGTATCTCCCCAGGCGGGAGGCTACACCTTC. Translated: CASSVSPQAGGYTF.